The 3 T cell receptor beta chains below were found in one sample sequenced in a study of blood T cell repertoires in COVID-19 (dated by TCRdb to 2020 to 2021). Library creation used the immunoSEQ multiplex PCR assay. TCRdb took over this immuneACCESS table, retaining in-frame rearrangements with V and J assigned. Such tables are incomplete; in checked studies, under half of the missing clones stem from an unresolved V gene, and the remainder is unexplained. This sample gives roughly 220,000 clones in total; 88% of them show up just once. The top ten clones comprise around 2.6% of the sample. Sample: PBMCs or T cells enriched from blood (not recorded which). The receptors were gathered from a woman aged 25 to 45 who had recovered from COVID-19.

The CDR3 DNA follows: TGTGCCAGTTGGGACAGCCATTCCTTCTATGGCTACACCTTC. Residues: CASWDSHSFYGYTF. The chain uses TRBV19 and TRBJ1-2; TRBD1 aligns across 7 bases. Germline values: CDR1 LNHDA, CDR2 SQIVND (reference sequence). Trimming removed 8 bases from V and 4 bases from J; junction bases left unmatched: 10. The CDR3 length is 14 residues.

The chain links TRBV4-3 to TRBJ1-1, with D uncertain. V gave up 1 base and J gave up 0 bases, with 6 bases separating them. CDR3 size: 14 residues. Germline V CDR1 and CDR2: LGHNA, YSLEER. The CDR3 DNA is TGCGCCAGCAGCCAAGTACTGATGAACACTGAAGCTTTCTTT. Translating gives CASSQVLMNTEAFF.

The chain combines TRBV11-2 with TRBJ1-1; 9 nucleotides align to TRBD1. This CDR3 is 15 amino acids long. Trimming at V came to 4 bases and at J to 3 bases, leaving 6 bases not matched to a gene. Germline values: CDR1 SGHAT, CDR2 FQNNGV. This chain's CDR3 is CASSSRDRVDTEAFF. The CDR3 DNA reads as TGTGCCAGCAGCTCGAGGGACAGGGTGGACACTGAAGCTTTCTTT.